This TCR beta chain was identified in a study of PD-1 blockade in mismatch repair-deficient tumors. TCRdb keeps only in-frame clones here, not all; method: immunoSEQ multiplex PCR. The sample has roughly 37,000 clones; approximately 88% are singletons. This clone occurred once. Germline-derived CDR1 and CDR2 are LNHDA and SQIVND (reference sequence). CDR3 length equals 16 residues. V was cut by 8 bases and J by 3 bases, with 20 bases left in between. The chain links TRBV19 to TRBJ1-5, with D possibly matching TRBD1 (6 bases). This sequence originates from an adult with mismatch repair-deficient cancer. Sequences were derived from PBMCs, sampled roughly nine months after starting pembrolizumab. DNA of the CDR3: TGTGCCAGTTCCCCCCCCCGGGGGGGCCTCAATCAGCCCCAGCATTTT. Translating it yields CASSPPRGGLNQPQHF.